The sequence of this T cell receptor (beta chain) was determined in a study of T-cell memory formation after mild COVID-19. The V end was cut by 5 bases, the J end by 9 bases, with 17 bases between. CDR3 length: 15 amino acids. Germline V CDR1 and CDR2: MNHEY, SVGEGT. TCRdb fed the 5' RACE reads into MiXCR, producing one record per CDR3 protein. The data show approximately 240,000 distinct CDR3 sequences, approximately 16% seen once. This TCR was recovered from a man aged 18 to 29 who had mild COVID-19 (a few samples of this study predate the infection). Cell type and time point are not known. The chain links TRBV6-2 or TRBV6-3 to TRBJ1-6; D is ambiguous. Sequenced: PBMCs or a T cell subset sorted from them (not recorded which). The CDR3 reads CASSGRTARSSPLHF. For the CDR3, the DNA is TGTGCCAGCAGTGGGAGGACCGCCCGGAGTTCACCCCTCCACTTT.